This T cell receptor (beta chain) was obtained from a study of shared clonotypes between healthy human individuals. Study details: For every donor, three CD4 naive, three CD4 memory, two CD8 naive and one CD8 memory plates were used.

Data came from immunoSEQ multiplex PCR; TCRdb stores just in-frame clones and leaves some out. The data show 2 million to 2.5 million clones, approximately 96% seen once. The study, taken as a whole, reports: Relative to their counterparts shared across all four donors, non-shared clonotypes exhibited diminished generation probabilities. Sorted-subset sequencing, rarefaction showed, was incomplete despite large depth.

A split of CD4+ cells into CD45RA+ naive and CD45RA-negative memory subsets was performed. Regarding this clone: The antigen is unknown. The same CDR3 is also encoded by other DNA sequences in this sample.

The CDR3 length is 15 residues. CDR1 is SGHTA and CDR2 is FQGNSA in the germline V gene. Germline trimming cut 3 bases from V and 0 bases from J; bases unmatched to any gene: 1. The gene calls are TRBV7-2 and TRBJ2-3; 9 nucleotides agree with TRBD1. The origin of this receptor is a man between 18 and 35 years old in good health. Sequencing input: naive CD4+ T cells sorted from blood. The subset denotes: CD45RA+ positively selected. The CDR3, as DNA: TGTGCCAGCAGCTTGGGACAGGGAAGCACAGATACGCAGTATTTT. Encoded protein: CASSLGQGSTDTQYF.